The 23 T cell receptor beta chains in this list originate from one sample, sequenced in a study of STAT5B mutations in CD4+ large granular lymphocyte leukemia. Measured with immunoSEQ multiplex PCR; TCRdb has only the in-frame clones, and not every one. The data show fewer than 45,000 clones, 86% seen once. The specimen was CD4+ T cells from blood buffy coats. These receptors originate from a human donor in good health.

V gene TRBV5-4 combines with J gene TRBJ2-4; D is undetermined. Germline V CDR1 and CDR2: SGHNT, YYREEE (reference sequence). The V gene lost 0 bases and the J gene lost 1 base, with 8 bases spanning the gap. The CDR3 runs 15 residues. CDR3 loop: CASSLVGEAKNIQYF. The DNA for the CDR3 is TGTGCCAGCAGCTTGGTTGGCGAGGCCAAAAACATTCAGTACTTC.

The CDR3 loop reads CASSLVVGARTEAFF. The CDR3 DNA follows: TGTGCCAGCAGCTTAGTCGTGGGCGCGCGGACTGAAGCTTTCTTT. The rearrangement uses TRBV7-8 and TRBJ1-1; D gene ambiguous. Trimming pared 1 base from V and 5 bases from J, leaving 14 bases between. Germline V gene data show CDR1 as SGHVS and CDR2 as FQNEAQ. The CDR3 is made up of 15 amino acids.

The chain couples TRBV5-1 to TRBJ1-5; D gene unclear. Germline CDR1 is SGHRS and CDR2 is YFSETQ. This CDR3 has 15 residues. V gave up 0 bases and J gave up 4 bases, with 11 bases separating them. This CDR3 is CASSLGPVPNQPQHF. CDR3 coding DNA: TGCGCCAGCAGCTTGGGCCCGGTTCCAAATCAGCCCCAGCATTTT. The variable domain in full, with the rest retrieved from reference TRBV5-1 and TRBJ1-5, is KAGVTQTPRYLIKTRGQQVTLSCSPISGHRSVSWYQQTPGQGLQFLFEYFSETQRNKGNFPGRFSGRQFSNSRSEMNVSTLELGDSALYLCASSLGPVPNQPQHFGDGTRLSIL.

The chain is built from TRBV2 and TRBJ1-1, with a possible D match to TRBD1 (6 bases). Germline V CDR1 and CDR2: SNHLY, FYNNEI. V dropped 6 bases and J dropped 1 base, with 9 bases sitting between them. The CDR3 totals 13 residues. DNA of the CDR3: TGTGCCAGCAGCCGGGACAAGAACACTGAAGCTTTCTTT. Its translation is CASSRDKNTEAFF.

The rearrangement uses TRBV19 and TRBJ1-4; 7 bases fit TRBD1. V gave up 5 bases and J gave up 7 bases; unmatched junction bases: 10. This CDR3 spans 15 amino acids. Germline-derived CDR1 and CDR2 are LNHDA and SQIVND (reference sequence). The CDR3 bases are TGTGCCAGTAGTCCCGGTTTCAGGGGGGGTGAAAAACTGTTTTTT. Its protein product is CASSPGFRGGEKLFF.

The chain recombines TRBV30 with TRBJ1-5; D might be TRBD1 (5 bases). V was shortened by 2 bases and J by 5 bases, with 22 bases between the two germline ends. This CDR3 contains 17 residues. CDR1 is GTSNPN, CDR2 SVGIG, per germline (reference sequence). The CDR3 DNA sequence: TGTGCCTGGAGTCTACCCTTAGGCCCAGGGATCCATCAGCCCCAGCATTTT. It encodes CAWSLPLGPGIHQPQHF.

The rearrangement joins TRBV18 to TRBJ1-1, with a tentative D call TRBD1 (5 bases). Germline V gives CDR1 KGHSH, CDR2 LQKENI. Trimming removed 6 bases from V and 2 bases from J, with 10 bases in between. The CDR3 is 13 residues long. CDR3 loop: CASSLDSNTEAFF. CDR3 nucleotides: TGTGCCAGCTCTCTAGACAGCAACACTGAAGCTTTCTTT.

The chain is built from TRBV28 and TRBJ2-5; D remains ambiguous. The V and J ends lost 3 bases and 5 bases respectively, with 19 bases between them. This CDR3 contains 16 residues. Per germline, CDR1 MDHEN and CDR2 SYDVKM. The CDR3 nucleotides are TGTGCCAGCAGTTTGACCCACACACCGACCTCGGAGACCCAGTACTTC. Residues: CASSLTHTPTSETQYF.

The chain combines TRBV2 with TRBJ1-2; tentatively, D is TRBD1 (5 bases). The V end was cut by 7 bases, the J end by 5 bases, with 11 bases between. CDR1 is SNHLY and CDR2 is FYNNEI in the germline V gene. This CDR3 contains 12 residues. CDR3 sequence: CASKAGLYGYTF. Written as DNA, the CDR3 is TGTGCCAGCAAGGCAGGGCTGTATGGCTACACCTTC.

The rearrangement uses TRBV4-1 and TRBJ2-5; D is uncertain. Trimming cost V 4 bases and J 4 bases, with 16 bases left between them. Germline loops: CDR1 MGHRA, CDR2 YSYEKL. The CDR3 is made up of 15 amino acids. CDR3 amino acids: CASSPEWSPRETQYF. The CDR3 nucleotides are TGCGCCAGCAGCCCAGAGTGGAGTCCAAGAGAGACCCAGTACTTC.

CDR3 loop: CASSLLTGHGEEQYF. Here the CDR3 DNA reads TGTGCCAGCAGCTTACTGACAGGCCATGGAGAGGAGCAGTACTTC. V is TRBV5-6 and J is TRBJ2-7, with a tentative D call TRBD1 (6 bases). V was shortened by 2 bases and J by 7 bases, with 19 bases between the two germline ends. Germline values: CDR1 SGHDT, CDR2 YYEEEE. The CDR3 contains 15 residues.

This rearrangement joins TRBV18 to TRBJ1-3, with 7 bases that match TRBD1. This CDR3 is built from 18 residues. With 6 bases clipped from V and 0 bases from J, the junction kept 14 bases outside the gene matches. Germline loops: CDR1 KGHSH, CDR2 LQKENI. CDR3 region: CASSQIWTGDNSGNTIYF. The CDR3 DNA reads as TGTGCCAGCTCTCAAATATGGACAGGCGATAACTCTGGAAACACCATATATTTT.

The chain carries TRBV7-6 and TRBJ2-1; 8 nucleotides line up with TRBD2. Germline CDR1 SGHVS, CDR2 FNYEAQ. Losses at the gene ends were 3 bases for V and 0 bases for J; bases not matched to a gene: 1. CDR3 length: 15 amino acids. The CDR3: CASSFSGNSYNEQFF. Written as DNA, the CDR3 is TGTGCCAGCAGCTTTAGCGGGAACTCCTACAATGAGCAGTTCTTC.

The CDR3, as DNA: TGCAGCGCCCCCGGACAGCTAAACACTGAAGCTTTCTTT. Amino acid sequence: CSAPGQLNTEAFF. J is TRBJ1-1 and V is TRBV29-1; D perhaps matches TRBD1 (6 bases). V was shortened by 7 bases and J by 2 bases, with 14 bases between the two germline ends. CDR1 SQVTM and CDR2 ANQGSEA come from the germline V gene. The CDR3 is 13 amino acids.

The chain recombines TRBV7-8 with TRBJ2-5; D unclear. V dropped 5 bases and J dropped 5 bases, with 9 bases sitting between them. Germline V gene lookup returns CDR1 SGHVS and CDR2 FQNEAQ. The CDR3 length is 12 residues. The CDR3 reads CASSQGRETQYF. The CDR3 DNA reads as TGTGCCAGCAGCCAAGGGCGGGAGACCCAGTACTTC. The full variable domain, in which reference TRBV7-8 and TRBJ2-5 provide the parts outside the CDR3, is GAGVSQSPRYKVAKRGQDVALRCDPISGHVSLFWYQQALGQGPEFLTYFQNEAQLDKSGLPSDRFFAERPEGSVSTLKIQRTQQEDSAVYLCASSQGRETQYFGPGTRLLVL.

The chain joins TRBV4-3 to TRBJ2-4; 11 positions match TRBD2. In germline, CDR1 is LGHNA, CDR2 YSLEER. J gave up 2 bases and V 0 bases, and 9 bases lay outside the gene matches. CDR3 length: 19 residues. CDR3 residues: CASSQDYDSGRVTKNIQYF. CDR3 nucleotide sequence: TGCGCCAGCAGCCAAGATTACGATAGCGGGAGGGTGACCAAAAACATTCAGTACTTC.

The chain has TRBV9 and TRBJ2-1; tentative D call: TRBD2 (6 bases). The length of the CDR3 is 15 residues. V lost 4 bases and J lost 0, with 11 bases in between. Looked up from germline, CDR1 is SGDLS and CDR2 is YYNGEE. The chain's CDR3 is CASSPRGSSYNEQFF. CDR3 bases: TGTGCCAGCAGCCCCCGGGGGAGCTCCTACAATGAGCAGTTCTTC.

J is TRBJ1-5 and V is TRBV6-5, with D uncertain. The CDR3 covers 12 residues. The germline V gene encodes CDR1 MNHEY and CDR2 SVGAGI. V dropped 10 bases and J dropped 6 bases, with 13 bases sitting between them. CDR3 residues: CATTLGVQPQHF. In DNA form, the CDR3 reads TGTGCCACCACCCTCGGGGTTCAGCCCCAGCATTTT.

V and J are TRBV7-9 and TRBJ1-2, with a possible D match to TRBD1 (5 bases). The length of the CDR3 is 14 residues. Germline CDR1 and CDR2: SEHNR and FQNEAQ (reference sequence). Trimming took 2 bases from V and 3 from J, leaving 10 bases between them. For the CDR3, the DNA is TGTGCCAGCAGCTTACAGGGCGGGTACTATGGCTACACCTTC. Its translation is CASSLQGGYYGYTF.

V usage is TRBV11-3 and J usage is TRBJ2-7; 10 nucleotides line up with TRBD1. The CDR3 contains 16 residues. Germline CDR1 SGHNT, CDR2 YENEEA. V shed 4 bases and J 3 bases; nucleotides not matched to a gene: 9. CDR3 DNA: TGTGCCAGCAGCTCCCCCGGGGACAGGGGCAGCTACGAGCAGTACTTC. It specifies CASSSPGDRGSYEQYF.

This chain joins TRBV7-8 and TRBJ1-1, with 7 bases fitting TRBD1. From germline, CDR1 is SGHVS and CDR2 FQNEAQ. V was clipped by 0 bases and J by 7 bases; unmatched bases: 11. The CDR3 sequence is 16 residues long. The CDR3 here is CASSLAADRPSYEAFF. For the CDR3, the DNA is TGTGCCAGCAGCTTAGCAGCGGACAGGCCCTCCTATGAAGCTTTCTTT.

The rearrangement links TRBV28 to TRBJ2-2, with D unresolved. Germline CDR1 is MDHEN and CDR2 is SYDVKM. The CDR3 contains 11 residues. Trimming stripped 6 bases from V and 6 bases from J, with 5 bases between. The CDR3 spells CASSQPGELFF. In nucleotides, the CDR3 is TGTGCCAGCAGCCAACCCGGGGAGCTGTTTTTT.

The chain combines TRBV5-1 with TRBJ1-2; 7 positions agree with TRBD1. Germline values: CDR1 SGHRS, CDR2 YFSETQ. CDR3 size: 14 residues. The V segment lost 1 base and the J segment 8 bases; nucleotides outside the gene matches: 8. CDR3 protein: CASSLRQGIGGYTF. In nucleotides, the CDR3 is TGCGCCAGCAGCTTGAGACAGGGAATAGGGGGCTACACCTTC.